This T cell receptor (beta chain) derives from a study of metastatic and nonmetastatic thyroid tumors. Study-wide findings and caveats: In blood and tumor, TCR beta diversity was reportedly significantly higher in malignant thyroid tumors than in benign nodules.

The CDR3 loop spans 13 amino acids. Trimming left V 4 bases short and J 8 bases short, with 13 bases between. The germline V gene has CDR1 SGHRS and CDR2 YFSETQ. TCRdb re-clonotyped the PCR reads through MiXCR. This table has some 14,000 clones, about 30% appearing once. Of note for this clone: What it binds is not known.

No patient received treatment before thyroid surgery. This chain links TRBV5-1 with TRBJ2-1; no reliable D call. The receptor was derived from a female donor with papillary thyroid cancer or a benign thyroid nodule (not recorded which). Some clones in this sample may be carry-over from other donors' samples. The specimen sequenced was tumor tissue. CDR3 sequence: CASSPSSRHEQFF. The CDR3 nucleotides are TGCGCCAGCAGCCCCTCTTCTAGACATGAGCAGTTCTTC.